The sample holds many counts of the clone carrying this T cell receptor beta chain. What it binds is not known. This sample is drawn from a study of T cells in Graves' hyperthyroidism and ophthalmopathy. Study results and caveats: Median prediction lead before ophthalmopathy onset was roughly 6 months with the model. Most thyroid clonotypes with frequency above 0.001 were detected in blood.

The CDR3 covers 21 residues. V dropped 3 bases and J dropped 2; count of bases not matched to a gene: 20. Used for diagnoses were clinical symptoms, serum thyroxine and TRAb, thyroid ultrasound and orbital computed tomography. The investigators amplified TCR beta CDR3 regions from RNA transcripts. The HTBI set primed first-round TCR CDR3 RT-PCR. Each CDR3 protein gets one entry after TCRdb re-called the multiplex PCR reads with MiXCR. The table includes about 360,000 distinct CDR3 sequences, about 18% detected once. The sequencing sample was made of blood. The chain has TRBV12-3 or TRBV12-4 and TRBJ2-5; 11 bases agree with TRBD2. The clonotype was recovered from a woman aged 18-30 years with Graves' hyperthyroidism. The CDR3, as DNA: TGTGCCAGCAGTTTCGCCCTCATCCCGGGACTAGCGGTTTCAATACAAGAGACCCAGTACTTC. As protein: CASSFALIPGLAVSIQETQYF.